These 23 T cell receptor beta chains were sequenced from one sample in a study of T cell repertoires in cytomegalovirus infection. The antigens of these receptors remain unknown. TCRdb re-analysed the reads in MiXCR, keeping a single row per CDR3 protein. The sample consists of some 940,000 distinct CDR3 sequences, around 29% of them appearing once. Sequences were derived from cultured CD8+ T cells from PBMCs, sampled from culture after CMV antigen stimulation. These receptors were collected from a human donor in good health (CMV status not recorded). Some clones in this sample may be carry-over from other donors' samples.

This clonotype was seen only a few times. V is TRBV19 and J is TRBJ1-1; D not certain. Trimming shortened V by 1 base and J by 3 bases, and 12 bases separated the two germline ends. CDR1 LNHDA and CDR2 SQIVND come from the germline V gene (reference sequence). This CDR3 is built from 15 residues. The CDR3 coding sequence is TGTGCCAGTAGTATAGGTCCGGGGTCGGACACTGAAGCTTTCTTT. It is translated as CASSIGPGSDTEAFF.

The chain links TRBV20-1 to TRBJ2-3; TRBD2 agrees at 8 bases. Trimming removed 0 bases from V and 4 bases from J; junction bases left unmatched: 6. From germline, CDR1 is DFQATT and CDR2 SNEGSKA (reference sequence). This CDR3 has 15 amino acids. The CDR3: CSARDPGGGADTQYF. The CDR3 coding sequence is TGCAGTGCTAGAGATCCGGGGGGGGGCGCAGATACGCAGTATTTT.

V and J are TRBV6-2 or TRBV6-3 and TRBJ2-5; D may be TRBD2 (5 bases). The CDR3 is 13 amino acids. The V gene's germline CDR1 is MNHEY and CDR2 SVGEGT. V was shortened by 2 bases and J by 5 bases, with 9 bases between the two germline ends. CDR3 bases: TGTGCCAGCAGTTACGAGGGCTGGGAGACCCAGTACTTC. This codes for CASSYEGWETQYF.

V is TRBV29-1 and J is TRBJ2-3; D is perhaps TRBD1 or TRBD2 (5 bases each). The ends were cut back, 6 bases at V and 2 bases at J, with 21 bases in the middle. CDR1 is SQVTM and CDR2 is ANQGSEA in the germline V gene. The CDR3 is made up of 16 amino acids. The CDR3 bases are TGCAGCGTCGAGGGCCCTGCGACAGATTACACAGATACGCAGTATTTT. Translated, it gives CSVEGPATDYTDTQYF.

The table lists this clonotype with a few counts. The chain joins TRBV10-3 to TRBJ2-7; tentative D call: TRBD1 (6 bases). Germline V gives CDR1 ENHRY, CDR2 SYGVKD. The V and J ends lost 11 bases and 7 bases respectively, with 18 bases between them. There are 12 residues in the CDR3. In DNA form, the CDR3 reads TGTGCCTCAGGGGACGTTGGATGGGAGCAGTACGTC. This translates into CASGDVGWEQYV.

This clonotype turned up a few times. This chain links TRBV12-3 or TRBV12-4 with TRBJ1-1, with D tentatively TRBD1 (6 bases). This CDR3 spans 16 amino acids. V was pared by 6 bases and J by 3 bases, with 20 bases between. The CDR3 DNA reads TGTGCCAGCAGAGCACCTTCAGGGGAGGGAGACACTGAAGCTTTCTTT. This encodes CASRAPSGEGDTEAFF.

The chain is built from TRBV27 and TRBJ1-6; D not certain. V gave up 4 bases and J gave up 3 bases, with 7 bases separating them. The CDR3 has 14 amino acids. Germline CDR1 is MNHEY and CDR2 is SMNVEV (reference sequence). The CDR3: CASSWKNYNSPLHF. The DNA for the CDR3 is TGTGCCAGCAGTTGGAAAAACTATAATTCACCCCTCCACTTT.

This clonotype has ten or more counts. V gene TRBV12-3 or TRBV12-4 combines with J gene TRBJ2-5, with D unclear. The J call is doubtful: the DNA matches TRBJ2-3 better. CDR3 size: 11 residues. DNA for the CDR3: TGTGCCAGCAGTTTTAGTGGTACGCAGTATTTT. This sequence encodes CASSFSGTQYF.

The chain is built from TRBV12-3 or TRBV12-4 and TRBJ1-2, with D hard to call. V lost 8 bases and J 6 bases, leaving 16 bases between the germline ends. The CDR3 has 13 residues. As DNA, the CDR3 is TGTGCCAGCCAACTCGGGGTGGTGAATGGCTACACCTTC. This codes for CASQLGVVNGYTF.

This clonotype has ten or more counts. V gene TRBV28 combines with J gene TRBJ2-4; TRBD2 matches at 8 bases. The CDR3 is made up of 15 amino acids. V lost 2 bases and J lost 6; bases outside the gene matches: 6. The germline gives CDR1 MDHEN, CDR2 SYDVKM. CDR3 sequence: CASSLGSGLVNIQYF. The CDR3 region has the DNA TGTGCCAGCAGTTTAGGTTCGGGACTAGTAAACATTCAGTACTTC.

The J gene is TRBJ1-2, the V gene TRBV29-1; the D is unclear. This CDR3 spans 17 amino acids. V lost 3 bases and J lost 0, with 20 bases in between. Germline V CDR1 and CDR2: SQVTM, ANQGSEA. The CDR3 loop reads CSVDGRHFLRANYGYTF. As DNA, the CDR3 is TGCAGCGTTGATGGGCGACACTTTCTCCGAGCTAACTATGGCTACACCTTC.

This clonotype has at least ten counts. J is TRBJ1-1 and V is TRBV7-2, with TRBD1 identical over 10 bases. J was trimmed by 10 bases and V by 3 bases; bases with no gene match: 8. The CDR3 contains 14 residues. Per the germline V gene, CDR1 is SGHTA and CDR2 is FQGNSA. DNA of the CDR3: TGTGCCAGCAGCTTTTGGACAGGGGGTTCTACAGCTTTCTTT. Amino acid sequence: CASSFWTGGSTAFF.

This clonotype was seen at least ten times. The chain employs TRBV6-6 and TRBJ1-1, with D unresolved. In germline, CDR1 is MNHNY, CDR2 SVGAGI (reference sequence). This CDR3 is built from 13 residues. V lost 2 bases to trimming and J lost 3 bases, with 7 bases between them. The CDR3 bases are TGTGCCAGCAGTTACGGGAGGGACACTGAAGCTTTCTTT. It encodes CASSYGRDTEAFF.

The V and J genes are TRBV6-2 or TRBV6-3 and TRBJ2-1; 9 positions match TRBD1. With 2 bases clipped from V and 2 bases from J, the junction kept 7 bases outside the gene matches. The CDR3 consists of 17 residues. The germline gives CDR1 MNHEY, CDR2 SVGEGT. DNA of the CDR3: TGTGCCAGCAGTTACAGGCGGACAGGGGAACCCTACAATGAGCAGTTCTTC. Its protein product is CASSYRRTGEPYNEQFF.

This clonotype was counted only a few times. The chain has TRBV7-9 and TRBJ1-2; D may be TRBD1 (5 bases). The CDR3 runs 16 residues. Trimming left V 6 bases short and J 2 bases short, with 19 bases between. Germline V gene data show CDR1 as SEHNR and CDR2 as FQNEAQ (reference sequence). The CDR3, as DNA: TGTGCCAGCAGTCCCGTTGGGGGAGTGGTAAACTATGGCTACACCTTC. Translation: CASSPVGGVVNYGYTF.

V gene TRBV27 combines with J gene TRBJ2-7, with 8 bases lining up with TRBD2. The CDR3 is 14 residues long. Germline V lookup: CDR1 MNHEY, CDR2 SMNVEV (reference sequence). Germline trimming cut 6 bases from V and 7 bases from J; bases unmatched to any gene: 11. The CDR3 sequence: CASRRASGLLEQYF. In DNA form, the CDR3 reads TGTGCCAGCAGGAGGGCTAGCGGGCTCCTAGAGCAGTACTTC.

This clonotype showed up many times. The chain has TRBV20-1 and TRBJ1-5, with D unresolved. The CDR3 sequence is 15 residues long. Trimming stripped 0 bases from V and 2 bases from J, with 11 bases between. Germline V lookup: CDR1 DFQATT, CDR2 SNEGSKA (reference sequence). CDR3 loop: CSARDYSGGNQPQHF. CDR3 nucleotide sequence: TGCAGTGCTAGAGATTACAGCGGTGGCAATCAGCCCCAGCATTTT.

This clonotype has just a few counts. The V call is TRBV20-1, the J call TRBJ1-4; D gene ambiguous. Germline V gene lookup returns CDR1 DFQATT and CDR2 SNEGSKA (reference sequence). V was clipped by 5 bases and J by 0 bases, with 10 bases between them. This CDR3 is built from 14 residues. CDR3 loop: CSALPGATNEKLFF. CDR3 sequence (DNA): TGCAGTGCTCTTCCGGGTGCAACTAATGAAAAACTGTTTTTT.

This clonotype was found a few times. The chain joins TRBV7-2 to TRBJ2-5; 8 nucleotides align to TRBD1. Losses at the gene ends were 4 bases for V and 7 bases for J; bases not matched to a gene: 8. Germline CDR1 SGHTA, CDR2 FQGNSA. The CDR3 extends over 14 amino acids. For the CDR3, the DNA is TGTGCCAGCAGCTACGGGACAGGAGTGGGGACCCAGTACTTC. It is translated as CASSYGTGVGTQYF.

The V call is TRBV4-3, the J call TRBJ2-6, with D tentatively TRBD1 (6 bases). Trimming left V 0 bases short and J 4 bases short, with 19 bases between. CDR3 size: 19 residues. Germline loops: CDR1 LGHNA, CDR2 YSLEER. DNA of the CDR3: TGCGCCAGCAGCCAAGAGACGGGACACAACCCGGGGGGGGCCAACGTCCTGACTTTC. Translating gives CASSQETGHNPGGANVLTF.

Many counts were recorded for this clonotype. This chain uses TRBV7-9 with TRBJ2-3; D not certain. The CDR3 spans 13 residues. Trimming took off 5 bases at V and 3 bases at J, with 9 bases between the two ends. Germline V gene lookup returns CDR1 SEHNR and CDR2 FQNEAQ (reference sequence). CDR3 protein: CASSPPLTDTQYF. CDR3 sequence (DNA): TGTGCCAGCAGCCCTCCTCTAACAGATACGCAGTATTTT.

The CDR3 loop reads CASSYNRGARNSPLHF. DNA for the CDR3: TGTGCCAGCAGTTACAACAGGGGCGCCCGTAATTCACCCCTCCACTTT. The chain links TRBV6-6 to TRBJ1-6, with TRBD1 matching over 7 bases. Trimming at V came to 2 bases and at J to 6 bases, leaving 7 bases not matched to a gene. The CDR3 loop spans 16 amino acids. The V gene's germline CDR1 is MNHNY and CDR2 SVGAGI (reference sequence).

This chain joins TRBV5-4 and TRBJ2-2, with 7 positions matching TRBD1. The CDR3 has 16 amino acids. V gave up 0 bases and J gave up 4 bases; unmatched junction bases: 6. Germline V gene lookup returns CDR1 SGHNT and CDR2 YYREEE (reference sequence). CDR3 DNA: TGTGCCAGCAGCTTGGATGACAGGGTCATCACCGGGGAGCTGTTTTTT. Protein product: CASSLDDRVITGELFF.